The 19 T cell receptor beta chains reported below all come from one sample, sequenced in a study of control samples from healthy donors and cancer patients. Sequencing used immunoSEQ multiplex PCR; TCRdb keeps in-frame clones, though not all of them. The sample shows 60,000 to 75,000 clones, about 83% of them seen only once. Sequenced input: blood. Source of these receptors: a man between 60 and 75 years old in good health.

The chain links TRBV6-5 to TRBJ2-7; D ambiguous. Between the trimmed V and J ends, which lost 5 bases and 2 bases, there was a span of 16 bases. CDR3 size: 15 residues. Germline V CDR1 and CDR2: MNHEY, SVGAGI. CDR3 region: CASSQRLSHAYEQYF. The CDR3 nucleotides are TGTGCCAGCAGTCAGCGACTGAGCCACGCCTACGAGCAGTACTTC.

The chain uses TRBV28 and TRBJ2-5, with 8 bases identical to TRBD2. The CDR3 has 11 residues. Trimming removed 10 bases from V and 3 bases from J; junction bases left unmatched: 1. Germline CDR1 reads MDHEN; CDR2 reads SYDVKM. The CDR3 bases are TGTGCCATAGCGGGAAAAGAGACCCAGTACTTC. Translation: CAIAGKETQYF.

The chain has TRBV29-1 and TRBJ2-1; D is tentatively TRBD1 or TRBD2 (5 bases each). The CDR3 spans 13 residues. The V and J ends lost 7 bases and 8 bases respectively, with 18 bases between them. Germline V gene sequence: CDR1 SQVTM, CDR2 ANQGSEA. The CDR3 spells CSAQRDVKDEQFF. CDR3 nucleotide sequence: TGCAGCGCCCAAAGGGACGTTAAAGATGAGCAGTTCTTC.

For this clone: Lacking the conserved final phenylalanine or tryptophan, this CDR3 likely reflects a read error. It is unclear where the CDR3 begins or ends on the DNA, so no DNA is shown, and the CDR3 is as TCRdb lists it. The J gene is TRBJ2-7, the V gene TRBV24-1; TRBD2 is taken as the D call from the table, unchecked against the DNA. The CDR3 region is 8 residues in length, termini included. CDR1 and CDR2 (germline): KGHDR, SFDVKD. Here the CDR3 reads CATSDFFL.

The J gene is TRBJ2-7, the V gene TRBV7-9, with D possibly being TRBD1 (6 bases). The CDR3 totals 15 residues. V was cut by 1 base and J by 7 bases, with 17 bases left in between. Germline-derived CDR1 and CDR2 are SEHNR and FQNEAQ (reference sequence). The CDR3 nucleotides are TGTGCCAGCAGCTTAGGAACACAGGGACGATATGAGCAGTACTTC. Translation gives CASSLGTQGRYEQYF.

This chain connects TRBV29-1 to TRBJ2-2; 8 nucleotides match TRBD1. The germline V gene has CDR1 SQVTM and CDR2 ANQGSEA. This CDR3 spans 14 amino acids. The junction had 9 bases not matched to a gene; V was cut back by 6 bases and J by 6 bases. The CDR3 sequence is CSVQRQGYSGELFF. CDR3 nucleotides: TGCAGCGTGCAGAGACAGGGGTATTCCGGGGAGCTGTTTTTT.

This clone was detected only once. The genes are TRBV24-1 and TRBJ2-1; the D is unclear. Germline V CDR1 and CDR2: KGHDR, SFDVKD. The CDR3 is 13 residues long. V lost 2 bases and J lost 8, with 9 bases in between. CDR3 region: CATSDSRLDEQFF. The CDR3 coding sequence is TGTGCCACCAGTGATTCTCGACTCGATGAGCAGTTCTTC.

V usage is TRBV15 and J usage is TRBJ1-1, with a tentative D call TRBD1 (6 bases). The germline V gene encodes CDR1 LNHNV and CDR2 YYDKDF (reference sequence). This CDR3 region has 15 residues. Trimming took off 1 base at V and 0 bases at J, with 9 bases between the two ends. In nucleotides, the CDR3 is TGTGCCACCAGCAGAGCCGGGACACTGAACACTGAAGCTTTCTTT. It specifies CATSRAGTLNTEAFF.

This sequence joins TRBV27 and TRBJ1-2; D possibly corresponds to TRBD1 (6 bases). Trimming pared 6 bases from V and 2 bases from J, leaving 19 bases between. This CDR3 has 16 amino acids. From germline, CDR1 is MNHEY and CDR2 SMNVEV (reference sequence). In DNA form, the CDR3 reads TGTGCCAGCAGCCCGGAGGCAGGGGCTATCAACTATGGCTACACCTTC. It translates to CASSPEAGAINYGYTF.

The CDR3 region is CASNEGGYNSPLHF. The CDR3 DNA is TGTGCCAGTAATGAAGGCGGGTATAATTCACCCCTCCACTTT. This chain joins TRBV19 and TRBJ1-6; D not certain. Germline V lookup: CDR1 LNHDA, CDR2 SQIVND (reference sequence). Deletions cut 7 bases from V and 4 bases from J, with 11 bases between. The CDR3 is 14 amino acids.

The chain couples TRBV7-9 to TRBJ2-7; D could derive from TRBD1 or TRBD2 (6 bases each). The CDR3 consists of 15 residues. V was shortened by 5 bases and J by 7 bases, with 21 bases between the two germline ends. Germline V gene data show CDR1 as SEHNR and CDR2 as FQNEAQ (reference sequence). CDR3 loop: CASSAMSGGPGEQYF. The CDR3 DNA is TGTGCCAGCAGCGCAATGAGTGGGGGGCCGGGTGAGCAGTACTTC.

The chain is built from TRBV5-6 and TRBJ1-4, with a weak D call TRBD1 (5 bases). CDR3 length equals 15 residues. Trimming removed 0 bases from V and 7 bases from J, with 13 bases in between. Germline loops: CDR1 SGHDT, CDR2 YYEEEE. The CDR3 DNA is TGTGCCAGCAGCTTGGTCCCAGGGCGTAGTGAAAAACTGTTTTTT. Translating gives CASSLVPGRSEKLFF.

The CDR3 protein is CASSYSWTGYRNEQFF. The CDR3 bases are TGTGCCAGCAGTTACTCTTGGACAGGGTATCGAAATGAGCAGTTCTTC. This chain connects TRBV6-6 to TRBJ2-1; TRBD1 matches 8 bases. The CDR3 contains 16 residues. CDR1 and CDR2 from the germline V gene are MNHNY and SVGAGI (reference sequence). Trimming at V came to 0 bases and at J to 7 bases, leaving 8 bases not matched to a gene.

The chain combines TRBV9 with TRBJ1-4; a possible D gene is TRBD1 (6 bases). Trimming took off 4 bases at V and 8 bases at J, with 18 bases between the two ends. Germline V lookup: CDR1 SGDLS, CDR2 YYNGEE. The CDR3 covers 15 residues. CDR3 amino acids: CASSQWGQAGEKLFF. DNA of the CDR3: TGTGCCAGCAGCCAATGGGGACAAGCAGGGGAAAAACTGTTTTTT.

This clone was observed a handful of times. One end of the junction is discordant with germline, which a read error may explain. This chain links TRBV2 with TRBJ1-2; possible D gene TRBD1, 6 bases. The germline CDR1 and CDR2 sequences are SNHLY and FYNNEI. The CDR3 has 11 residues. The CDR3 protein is CASSEQMDRAF. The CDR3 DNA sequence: TGTGCCAGCAGTGAACAAATGGACAGAGCCTTC.

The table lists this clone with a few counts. The CDR3 spells CASSVSGTASNQPQHF. The CDR3 bases are TGCGCCAGCAGCGTTTCCGGGACAGCCAGCAATCAGCCCCAGCATTTT. The chain uses TRBV5-1 and TRBJ1-5, with 7 bases that match TRBD1. J was trimmed by 1 base and V by 4 bases; bases with no gene match: 8. CDR3 size: 16 residues. Germline CDR1 SGHRS, CDR2 YFSETQ.

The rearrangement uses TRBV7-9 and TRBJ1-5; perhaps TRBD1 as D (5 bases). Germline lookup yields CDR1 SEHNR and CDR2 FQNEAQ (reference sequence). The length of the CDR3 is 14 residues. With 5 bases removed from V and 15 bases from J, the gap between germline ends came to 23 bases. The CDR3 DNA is TGTGCCAGCAGCGTTGACAGCAACCCGAGCGTTTGGCATTTT. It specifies CASSVDSNPSVWHF.

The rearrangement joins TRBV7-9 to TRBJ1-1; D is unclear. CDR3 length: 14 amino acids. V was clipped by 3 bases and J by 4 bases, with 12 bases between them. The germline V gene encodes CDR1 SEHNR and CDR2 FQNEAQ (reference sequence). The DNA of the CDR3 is TGTGCCAGCAGCTTGGATATCCTTGGCACTGAAGCTTTCTTT. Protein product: CASSLDILGTEAFF.

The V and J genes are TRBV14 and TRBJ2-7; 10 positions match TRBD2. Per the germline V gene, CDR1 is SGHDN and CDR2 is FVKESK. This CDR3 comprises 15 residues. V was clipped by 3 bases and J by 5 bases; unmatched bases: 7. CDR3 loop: CASSHPAGGLHEQYF. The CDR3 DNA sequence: TGTGCCAGCAGCCACCCAGCGGGAGGGTTGCACGAGCAGTACTTC.